This entry concerns a single T cell receptor beta chain. This CDR3 is 13 amino acids long. CDR1 and CDR2 (germline): MDHEN, SYDVKM. V was cut by 0 bases and J by 3 bases, with 6 bases left in between. The data originate from a study of a mutant IDH1 vaccine in newly diagnosed glioma. Study as a whole: The sex distribution of treated patients was 62.5% male and approximately 40% female, with a mean age of 40.4 years. Earlier therapy was either radiotherapy, temozolomide, or both, and most got both.

Time point specified: baseline, week 1 (first vaccination visit). As to treatment: pre-vaccination baseline after standard-of-care therapy. Astrocytomas that were new, WHO grade 3 or 4, IDH1-mutant and ATRX-lost were present in the donors. Measured with immunoSEQ multiplex PCR; TCRdb has only the in-frame clones, and not every one. The repertoire holds about 30,000 clones, with approximately 80% as singletons. The V call is TRBV28, the J call TRBJ2-7; a possible D gene is TRBD1 (5 bases). This specimen consisted of PBMCs, obtained from a glioma patient treated with radiotherapy, temozolomide or both. This receptor was taken from a man younger than 40 with glioma. The CDR3 loop is CASSLWGHYEQYF. The CDR3 DNA reads as TGTGCCAGCAGTTTATGGGGGCACTACGAGCAGTACTTC.